A single sample gave rise to the 26 T cell receptor beta chains below, sequenced in a study of response to subunit inactivated influenza vaccine. TCRdb reprocessed the RT-PCR reads via MiXCR and lists one record per CDR3 protein. The sample carries about 780,000 distinct CDR3 sequences, around a sixth recorded once. Specimen: PBMCs from blood, collected 5 days after vaccination. The receptors originated from a middle-aged man who received an inactivated influenza vaccine.

This clonotype was found many times. The chain has TRBV20-1 and TRBJ1-5; D possibly corresponds to TRBD1 (5 bases). The V gene's germline CDR1 is DFQATT and CDR2 SNEGSKA (reference sequence). Trimming took 3 bases from V and 3 from J, leaving 18 bases between them. The CDR3 runs 16 residues. CDR3 in amino acids: CSASIIREGDNQPQHF. CDR3 in DNA: TGCAGTGCTAGCATTATAAGGGAAGGGGACAATCAGCCCCAGCATTTT.

This clonotype was counted only a few times. The CDR3, as DNA: TGCAGCGTTGGTGGGGTCCTTAGCTCCTACGAGCAGTACTTC. It specifies CSVGGVLSSYEQYF. The chain carries TRBV29-1 and TRBJ2-7, with D unresolved. CDR1 is SQVTM, CDR2 ANQGSEA, per germline. V lost 4 bases and J lost 0, with 13 bases in between. The CDR3 extends over 14 amino acids.

The chain is built from TRBV28 and TRBJ1-5; 10 bases are a match to TRBD1. The CDR3 has 14 residues. V gave up 7 bases and J gave up 6 bases; unmatched junction bases: 6. The germline gives CDR1 MDHEN, CDR2 SYDVKM. CDR3 amino acids: CASNRQGAGQPQHF. The CDR3 nucleotides read TGTGCCAGCAACAGACAGGGGGCGGGTCAGCCCCAGCATTTT.

This clonotype was seen only a few times. The chain carries TRBV20-1 and TRBJ1-6, with D possibly being TRBD1 (6 bases). Trimming stripped 3 bases from V and 0 bases from J, with 12 bases between. The CDR3 runs 16 residues. The germline gives CDR1 DFQATT, CDR2 SNEGSKA (reference sequence). DNA of the CDR3: TGCAGTGCTAGTCTTCAGGGGAGCTCCTATAATTCACCCCTCCACTTT. It encodes CSASLQGSSYNSPLHF.

This clonotype was detected ten times or more. This chain joins TRBV4-3 and TRBJ1-4; TRBD1 matches 9 bases. This CDR3 spans 17 amino acids. V lost 3 bases, J lost 8 bases, and 13 bases stayed unmatched. In germline, CDR1 is LGHNA, CDR2 YSLEER. CDR3 bases: TGCGCCAGCAGCCACGAATGGGCGCGGACAGGGGCCGAAAAACTGTTTTTT. It translates to CASSHEWARTGAEKLFF.

There are a few counts of this clonotype. The chain joins TRBV9 to TRBJ2-3, with TRBD2 identical over 8 bases. The CDR3 has 15 residues. Germline V gene sequence: CDR1 SGDLS, CDR2 YYNGEE. Unmatched junction bases numbered 4, after V lost 0 bases and J lost 4 bases. CDR3 nucleotide sequence: TGTGCCAGCAGCGTAGACGGGAGGGCGGCAGATACGCAGTATTTT. Protein product: CASSVDGRAADTQYF. The complete variable domain, with remaining parts taken from reference TRBV9 and TRBJ2-3, reads DSGVTQTPKHLITATGQRVTLRCSPRSGDLSVYWYQQSLDQGLQFLIQYYNGEERAKGNILERFSAQQFPDLHSELNLSSLELGDSALYFCASSVDGRAADTQYFGPGTRLTVL.

The genes are TRBV29-1 and TRBJ1-2; weak D call: TRBD1 (6 bases). Germline CDR1 reads SQVTM; CDR2 reads ANQGSEA. The germline V and J ends were trimmed by 5 bases and 2 bases, with 9 bases remaining between them. The CDR3 runs to 12 residues. CDR3 nucleotides: TGCAGCGTTAGTCAGGGGAACTATGGCTACACCTTC. It codes for CSVSQGNYGYTF.

The table lists this clonotype with a few counts. The CDR3 DNA sequence: TGTGCCAGCAGCGGACCATTAGCGGGAGGGGTTTTGGGGTACAATGAGCAGTTCTTC. It codes for CASSGPLAGGVLGYNEQFF. This sequence joins TRBV11-2 and TRBJ2-1, with 11 bases fitting TRBD2. There are 19 residues in the CDR3. Germline V gene data show CDR1 as SGHAT and CDR2 as FQNNGV. Unmatched junction bases numbered 16, after V lost 5 bases and J lost 4 bases.

At least ten counts were recorded for this clonotype. The chain employs TRBV4-3 and TRBJ2-2; the match to TRBD1 covers 12 bases. This CDR3 contains 18 residues. Unmatched junction bases numbered 11, after V lost 5 bases and J lost 4 bases. Germline V gives CDR1 LGHNA, CDR2 YSLEER. The CDR3 protein is CASSGAGDRGLGTGELFF. The CDR3 region has the DNA TGCGCCAGCAGCGGTGCCGGGGACAGGGGGCTCGGCACCGGGGAGCTGTTTTTT.

V usage is TRBV7-9 and J usage is TRBJ2-3; unclear D gene. This CDR3 contains 15 residues. The germline V gene encodes CDR1 SEHNR and CDR2 FQNEAQ (reference sequence). V dropped 7 bases and J dropped 0 bases, with 14 bases sitting between them. The DNA for the CDR3 is TGTGCCAGCAAAACTCGGGCAGCCAGCACAGATACGCAGTATTTT. Residues: CASKTRAASTDTQYF.

This clonotype came up a few times. The chain links TRBV29-1 to TRBJ1-1; maybe TRBD1 (5 bases). The CDR3 has 12 amino acids. Trimming left V 4 bases short and J 2 bases short, with 8 bases between. The germline gives CDR1 SQVTM, CDR2 ANQGSEA. For the CDR3, the DNA is TGCAGCGTTGGCAGGGAAAACACTGAAGCTTTCTTT. Translated: CSVGRENTEAFF.

The chain couples TRBV7-6 to TRBJ2-3, with TRBD1 identical over 7 bases. This CDR3 region has 14 residues. J was trimmed by 4 bases and V by 4 bases; bases with no gene match: 5. Germline V lookup: CDR1 SGHVS, CDR2 FNYEAQ. The chain's CDR3 is CASSSTGSADTQYF. In nucleotides, the CDR3 is TGTGCCAGCAGCTCGACAGGGTCTGCAGATACGCAGTATTTT.

This clonotype was counted only a few times. This chain links TRBV20-1 with TRBJ2-1; D remains ambiguous. V was clipped by 3 bases and J by 7 bases, with 7 bases between them. The CDR3 is 11 amino acids. Looked up from germline, CDR1 is DFQATT and CDR2 is SNEGSKA (reference sequence). CDR3 sequence reads: CSASRLNEQFF. The DNA of the CDR3 is TGCAGTGCTAGCCGGCTAAATGAGCAGTTCTTC.

The rearrangement uses TRBV30 and TRBJ2-1; 10 bases fit TRBD2. Germline trimming cut 4 bases from V and 4 bases from J; bases unmatched to any gene: 10. Germline CDR1 reads GTSNPN; CDR2 reads SVGIG (reference sequence). The CDR3 is made up of 16 amino acids. Written as DNA, the CDR3 is TGTGCCTGGACTAGCGGGGGCCTCCTGAGATACAATGAGCAGTTCTTC. It encodes CAWTSGGLLRYNEQFF.

The chain combines TRBV7-2 with TRBJ2-2; 7 nucleotides agree with TRBD2. CDR3 length: 18 residues. CDR1 is SGHTA, CDR2 FQGNSA, per germline. J lost 0 bases, V lost 0 bases, and 7 bases had no gene match. DNA for the CDR3: TGTGCCAGCAGCTTAGCCCTAGCGGAGACCGCGAACACCGGGGAGCTGTTTTTT. Translated: CASSLALAETANTGELFF.

This sequence joins TRBV20-1 and TRBJ2-5; TRBD2 matches 8 bases. J lost 5 bases, V lost 3 bases, and 14 bases had no gene match. Germline CDR1 reads DFQATT; CDR2 reads SNEGSKA (reference sequence). The length of the CDR3 is 16 residues. This chain's CDR3 is CSASVSRGGLVETQYF. The DNA for the CDR3 is TGCAGTGCTAGTGTTAGTCGGGGGGGCCTAGTGGAGACCCAGTACTTC.

This clonotype was recorded many times. The chain combines TRBV9 with TRBJ2-1, with TRBD2 as a possible D gene (5 bases). Trimming took off 4 bases at V and 4 bases at J, with 15 bases between the two ends. The CDR3 is 15 amino acids. The germline V gene has CDR1 SGDLS and CDR2 YYNGEE. The CDR3 sequence: CASSPQGGSYNEQFF. CDR3 nucleotide sequence: TGTGCCAGCAGCCCCCAAGGCGGGTCTTACAATGAGCAGTTCTTC.

This clonotype showed up just a few times. CDR3 DNA sequence: TGTGCCATCAGGGGGACTAGCGGGGGGTTAAATGAGCAGTTCTTC. It encodes CAIRGTSGGLNEQFF. The chain carries TRBV10-3 and TRBJ2-1; 15 nucleotides align to TRBD2. After removal of 6 bases from V and 7 bases from J, the junction contained 4 bases not matched to a gene. The CDR3 runs 15 residues. Germline V gene lookup returns CDR1 ENHRY and CDR2 SYGVKD.

A few counts support this clonotype. This rearrangement joins TRBV20-1 to TRBJ1-1; perhaps TRBD1 as D (6 bases). There are 13 residues in the CDR3. From germline, CDR1 is DFQATT and CDR2 SNEGSKA (reference sequence). V lost 6 bases to trimming and J lost 11 bases, with 22 bases between them. The CDR3 DNA sequence: TGCAGTGCGAGGGACACATTGGCCTTGGGGGCTTTCTTT. This codes for CSARDTLALGAFF.

The sample holds one count of this clonotype. The CDR3 region is CASSYMGASTDTQYF. The CDR3, as DNA: TGTGCCAGCAGTTACATGGGGGCTAGCACAGATACGCAGTATTTT. This chain links TRBV6-2 or TRBV6-3 with TRBJ2-3, with D perhaps TRBD1 (6 bases). Germline CDR1 MNHEY, CDR2 SVGEGT. Trimming pared 2 bases from V and 0 bases from J, leaving 9 bases between. This CDR3 is 15 amino acids long.

This clonotype was seen ten or more times. The CDR3 protein is CASSLMGSDFYEQYF. CDR3 nucleotides: TGTGCCAGCAGCCTAATGGGCAGCGATTTCTACGAGCAGTACTTC. V and J are TRBV7-2 and TRBJ2-7; no firm D call. Trimming removed 5 bases at V and 3 bases at J, with 17 bases between. The germline V gene encodes CDR1 SGHTA and CDR2 FQGNSA. This CDR3 spans 15 amino acids. Looking up the rest from reference TRBV7-2 and TRBJ2-7 gives the full variable domain: GAGVSQSPSNKVTEKGKDVELRCDPISGHTALYWYRQSLGQGLEFLIYFQGNSAPDKSGLPSDRFSAERTGGSVSTLTIQRTQQEDSAVYLCASSLMGSDFYEQYFGPGTRLTVT.

This clonotype was picked up a small number of times. The chain links TRBV12-3 or TRBV12-4 to TRBJ2-1, with 14 bases aligning to TRBD2. V lost 4 bases and J lost 7; bases outside the gene matches: 9. CDR3 length: 17 amino acids. The DNA of the CDR3 is TGTGCCAGCAGTTCTAGACTGACTAGCGGGGGGGCAAATGAGCAGTTCTTC. As protein: CASSSRLTSGGANEQFF.

Only a few counts were recorded for this clonotype. The V gene is TRBV20-1, the J gene TRBJ2-7, with D hard to call. Germline lookup yields CDR1 DFQATT and CDR2 SNEGSKA (reference sequence). The CDR3 totals 13 residues. Trimming stripped 6 bases from V and 1 base from J, with 13 bases between. CDR3: CSAHKGLSYEQYF. The CDR3 DNA is TGCAGTGCCCACAAAGGGTTATCCTACGAGCAGTACTTC.

This clonotype has at least ten counts. The CDR3 region is CASSLENQPQHF. The CDR3 DNA reads as TGTGCCAGCAGCTTAGAGAATCAGCCCCAGCATTTT. This chain connects TRBV7-9 to TRBJ1-5; D gene unclear. CDR1 SEHNR and CDR2 FQNEAQ come from the germline V gene (reference sequence). V lost 1 base to trimming and J lost 4 bases, with 2 bases between them. CDR3 length: 12 residues.

In its sample, this clonotype was seen a few times. The chain joins TRBV3-1 to TRBJ2-1, with 8 bases lining up with TRBD1. In germline, CDR1 is LGHDT, CDR2 YNNKEL (reference sequence). J was trimmed by 7 bases and V by 3 bases; bases with no gene match: 5. The CDR3 has 14 amino acids. The DNA for the CDR3 is TGTGCCAGCAGCCACAGGGGGCAGGGGAATGAGCAGTTCTTC. Translating it yields CASSHRGQGNEQFF.

The sample holds a few counts of this clonotype. The chain joins TRBV9 to TRBJ2-3, with 9 bases identical to TRBD2. V shed 0 bases, J shed 5 bases, and the junction held 7 bases outside the gene matches. The CDR3 covers 16 residues. Germline loops: CDR1 SGDLS, CDR2 YYNGEE. CDR3 region: CASSVGGSGRIDTQYF. The CDR3 DNA follows: TGTGCCAGCAGCGTAGGGGGTAGCGGGAGAATAGATACGCAGTATTTT. Supplemented by reference TRBV9 and TRBJ2-3, the full variable domain reads DSGVTQTPKHLITATGQRVTLRCSPRSGDLSVYWYQQSLDQGLQFLIQYYNGEERAKGNILERFSAQQFPDLHSELNLSSLELGDSALYFCASSVGGSGRIDTQYFGPGTRLTVL.